The clone carrying this T cell receptor (beta chain) was seen a handful of times. Its antigen is still unknown. This sample stems from a study of blood T cells in healthy people across ages. The study, taken as a whole, reports: Compared with aged donors, long-lived donors showed fewer expanded clones, suggesting selection.

The authors ran a second PCR of roughly 6 to 12 cycles using a sample-barcoded 5' primer and a J-beta primer mix. Researchers report that a template-switch adaptor with 12 random nucleotides tagged each cDNA molecule. TCRdb ran MiXCR on the 5' RACE reads and lists one entry per CDR3 protein. This sample has more than 800,000 distinct CDR3 sequences, with 29% found just once. CDR1 MNHEY and CDR2 SVGEGT come from the germline V gene. V gave up 8 bases and J gave up 6 bases, with 20 bases separating them. The CDR3 has 16 amino acids. The material sequenced was blood. The source is a woman of 80 years or more in good health. The chain carries TRBV6-2 or TRBV6-3 and TRBJ1-6; D call uncertain. The CDR3 protein is CASVGREPFGNSPLHF. CDR3 bases: TGTGCCAGCGTCGGGAGGGAACCTTTCGGTAATTCACCCCTCCACTTT.